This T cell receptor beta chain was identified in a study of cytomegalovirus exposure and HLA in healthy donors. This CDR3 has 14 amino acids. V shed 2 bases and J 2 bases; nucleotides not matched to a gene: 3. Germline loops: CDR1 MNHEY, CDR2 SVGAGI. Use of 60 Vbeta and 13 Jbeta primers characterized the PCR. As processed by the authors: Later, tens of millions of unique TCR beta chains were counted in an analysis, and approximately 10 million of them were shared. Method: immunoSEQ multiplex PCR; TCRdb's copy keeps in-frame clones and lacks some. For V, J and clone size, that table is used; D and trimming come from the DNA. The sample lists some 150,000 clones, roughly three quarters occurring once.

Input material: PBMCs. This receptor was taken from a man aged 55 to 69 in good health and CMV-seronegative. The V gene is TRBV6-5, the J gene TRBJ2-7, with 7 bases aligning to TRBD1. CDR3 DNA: TGTGCCAGCAGTTACATAACAGGGGCCTACGAGCAGTACTTC. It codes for CASSYITGAYEQYF.